This T cell receptor beta chain stems from a study of blood T cell repertoires in COVID-19 (dated by TCRdb to about 2020). Describing the broader study: Samples from collaborators originated in the United States, Italy and Spain and spanned both the acute and convalescent phases of COVID-19. The dataset comprised deeply sampled blood TCRbeta repertoires from subjects exposed to, actively infected with, or recovered from COVID-19. Samples were obtained from the ongoing ImmuneRACE study (first 160 participants) and from 1,000 to 1,500 subjects provided by 6 global collaborators. The material from the prospective study consisted of cDNA or gDNA derived from T cells, B-cell-depleted T cells, or PBMCs. The repertoires were released in a freely available public database intended as a resource for research on the immune response to SARS-CoV-2. HLA class I and class II types, where available, came from metadata supplied by the sample provider rather than from assay-based typing. Nearly every sample came with metadata listing a de-identified subject ID, COVID-19 status, age in years and sex.

Notes on this clone: Its antigen remains undetermined. Base qualities are not recorded, but no much larger clone differs from it by a single base.

The immunoSEQ Assay, a bias-controlled multiplex PCR, was used to amplify TCRbeta CDR3 regions from genomic DNA. The published analysis was carried out like this. The number of nucleated cells in each sample was estimated from the amplification of reference gene primers within the assay. To quantify the absolute abundance of each unique TCRbeta CDR3 rearrangement, sequence reads were collapsed and filtered. For each sample, productive Simpson clonality was calculated by taking the square root of Simpson's diversity index across productive rearrangements. The table was pulled from immuneACCESS by TCRdb, which kept in-frame rearrangements only. Such tables lose some clones; where checked, under half of the loss comes from unresolved V genes, and the rest has no known cause. V, J and clone size are taken as reported in that table, and D and trimming were inferred from the DNA itself. Across this sample there are around 170,000 clones, with around 83% seen only once. The ten largest account for 1.5% to 1.9% of the sample.

The collaborating institutions used their own protocols to collect whole blood in K2EDTA tubes. For TCRbeta analysis, collaborators shipped samples in one of three forms: frozen whole blood, isolated PBMCs, or DNA extracted from either of those sample types. The research as a whole found: How much clinical and demographic metadata was included differed by source and by participant, and the metadata was provided uncurated.

This clonotype was sampled from a human donor in a cohort sampled during active COVID-19. Sequenced input: peripheral blood.

The CDR3 is CATTGETDTQYF. The DNA sequence is as follows: TGTGCCACCACAGGGGAGACAGATACGCAGTATTTT. Recombination linked TRBV24-1 to TRBJ2-3, and possibly TRBD1, on 6 matching bases. Cut back by 8 bases and 3 bases, the V and J ends lie 8 bases apart. From the cysteine up to the phenylalanine, the CDR3 has a length of 12 residues. Only the CDR3 DNA stays, 36 bases, in frame from base 1. CDR1 KGHDR and CDR2 SFDVKD are derived from the germline V gene.